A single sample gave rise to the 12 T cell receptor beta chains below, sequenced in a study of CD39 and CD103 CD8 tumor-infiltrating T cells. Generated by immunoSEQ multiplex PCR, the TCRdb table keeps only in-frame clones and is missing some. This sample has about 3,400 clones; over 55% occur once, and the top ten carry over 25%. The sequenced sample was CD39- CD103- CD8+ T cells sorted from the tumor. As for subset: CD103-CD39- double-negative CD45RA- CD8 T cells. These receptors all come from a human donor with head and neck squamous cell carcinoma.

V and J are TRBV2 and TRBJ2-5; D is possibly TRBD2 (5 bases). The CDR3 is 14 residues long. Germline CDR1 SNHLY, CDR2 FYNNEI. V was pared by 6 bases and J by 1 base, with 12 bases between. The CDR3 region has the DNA TGTGCCAGCAGGCAAAGCGGCGGCCAAGAGACCCAGTACTTC. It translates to CASRQSGGQETQYF.

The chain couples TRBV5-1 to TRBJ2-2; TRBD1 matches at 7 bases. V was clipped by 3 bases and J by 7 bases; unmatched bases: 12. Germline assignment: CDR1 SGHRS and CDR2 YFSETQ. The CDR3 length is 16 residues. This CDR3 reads CASSSGWTSGGGELFF. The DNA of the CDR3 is TGCGCCAGCAGCTCGGGCTGGACTTCAGGGGGCGGGGAGCTGTTTTTT.

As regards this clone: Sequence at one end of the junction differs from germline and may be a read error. The CDR3 here is CSDEGDKAEAFF. CDR3 coding DNA: TGCAGCGATGAAGGAGACAAGGCTGAAGCTTTCTTT. The V call is TRBV29-1, the J call TRBJ1-1; D gene ambiguous. This CDR3 region has 12 residues. CDR1 is SQVTM and CDR2 is ANQGSEA in the germline V gene.

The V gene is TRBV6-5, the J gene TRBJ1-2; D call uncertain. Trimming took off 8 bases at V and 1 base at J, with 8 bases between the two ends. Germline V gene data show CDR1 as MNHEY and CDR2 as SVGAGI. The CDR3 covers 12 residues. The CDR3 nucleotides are TGTGCCAGCGGTGGGGTTAACTATGGCTACACCTTC. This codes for CASGGVNYGYTF.

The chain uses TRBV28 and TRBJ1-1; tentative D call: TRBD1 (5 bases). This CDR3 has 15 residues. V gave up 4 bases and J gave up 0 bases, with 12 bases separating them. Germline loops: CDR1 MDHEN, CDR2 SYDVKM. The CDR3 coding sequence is TGTGCCAGCAGTTACCCGCTGGGGGTGAACACTGAAGCTTTCTTT. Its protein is CASSYPLGVNTEAFF.

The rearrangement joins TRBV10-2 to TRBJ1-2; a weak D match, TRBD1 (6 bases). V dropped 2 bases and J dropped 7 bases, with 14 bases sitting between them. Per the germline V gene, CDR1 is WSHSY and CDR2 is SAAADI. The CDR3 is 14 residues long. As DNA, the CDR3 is TGCGCCAGCAGTGAGGTGCCGGGGGCGGCTGGCTACACCTTC. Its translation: CASSEVPGAAGYTF.

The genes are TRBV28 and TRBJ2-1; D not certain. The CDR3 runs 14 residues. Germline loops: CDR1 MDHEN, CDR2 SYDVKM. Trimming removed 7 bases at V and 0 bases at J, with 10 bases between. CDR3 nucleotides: TGTGCCAGCACCCTTACAGTCTCCTACAATGAGCAGTTCTTC. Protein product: CASTLTVSYNEQFF. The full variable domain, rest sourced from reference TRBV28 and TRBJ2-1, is DVKVTQSSRYLVKRTGEKVFLECVQDMDHENMFWYRQDPGLGLRLIYFSYDVKMKEKGDIPEGYSVSREKKERFSLILESASTNQTSMYLCASTLTVSYNEQFFGPGTRLTVL.

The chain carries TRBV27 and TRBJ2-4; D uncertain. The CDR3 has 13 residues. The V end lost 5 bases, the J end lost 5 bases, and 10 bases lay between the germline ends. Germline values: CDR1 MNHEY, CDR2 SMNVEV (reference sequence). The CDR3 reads CASSSNAENIQYF. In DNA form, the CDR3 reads TGTGCCAGCAGTAGTAACGCAGAAAACATTCAGTACTTC.

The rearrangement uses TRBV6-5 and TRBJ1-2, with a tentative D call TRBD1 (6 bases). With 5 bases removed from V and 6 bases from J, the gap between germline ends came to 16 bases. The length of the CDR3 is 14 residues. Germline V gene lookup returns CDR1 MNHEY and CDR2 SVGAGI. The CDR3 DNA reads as TGTGCCAGCAGTCCCCAAGGGGGGGTGGATGGCTACACCTTC. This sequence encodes CASSPQGGVDGYTF.

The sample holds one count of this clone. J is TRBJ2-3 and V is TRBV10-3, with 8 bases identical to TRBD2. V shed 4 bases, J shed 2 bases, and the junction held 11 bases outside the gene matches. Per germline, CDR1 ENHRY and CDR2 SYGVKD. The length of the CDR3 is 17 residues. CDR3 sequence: CAISVEDGSGVTDTQYF. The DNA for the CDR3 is TGTGCCATCAGTGTGGAGGATGGTAGCGGGGTCACAGATACGCAGTATTTT.

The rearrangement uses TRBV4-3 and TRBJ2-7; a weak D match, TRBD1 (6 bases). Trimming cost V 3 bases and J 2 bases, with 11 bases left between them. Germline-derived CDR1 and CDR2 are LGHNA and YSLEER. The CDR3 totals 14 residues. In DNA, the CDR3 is TGCGCCAGCAGCCAGACAGGTACCGCCTACGAGCAGTACTTC. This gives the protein CASSQTGTAYEQYF.

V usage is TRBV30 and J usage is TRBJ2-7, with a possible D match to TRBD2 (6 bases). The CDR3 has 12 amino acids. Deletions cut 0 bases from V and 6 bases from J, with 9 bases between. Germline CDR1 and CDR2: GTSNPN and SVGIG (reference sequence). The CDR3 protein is CAWSVLGGEQYF. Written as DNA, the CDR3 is TGTGCCTGGAGTGTACTCGGGGGCGAGCAGTACTTC. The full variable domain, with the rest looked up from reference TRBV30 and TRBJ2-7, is SQTIHQWPATLVQPVGSPLSLECTVEGTSNPNLYWYRQAAGRGLQLLFYSVGIGQISSEVPQNLSASRPQDRQFILSSKKLLLSDSGFYLCAWSVLGGEQYFGPGTRLTVT.